This entry describes one TCR beta chain. This sample is drawn from a study of T cell responses to AZD1222 COVID-19 vaccine. Turning to the study itself: Timing groups of about 4 and about 12 weeks for second doses were pooled.

This table comes from immunoSEQ multiplex PCR, and its TCRdb copy is limited to in-frame clones, with some not included. The table lists some 150,000 clones, 70% to 90% of them singletons. This CDR3 region has 15 residues. The V and J ends lost 1 base and 7 bases respectively, with 16 bases between them. Germline CDR1 is LGHDT and CDR2 is YNNKEL (reference sequence). The TCR was taken from an adult in good health. This chain joins TRBV3-1 (or the pseudogene TRBV3-2) and TRBJ1-2; D is possibly TRBD1 (5 bases). Sequencing used peripheral blood, obtained on day 0 of AZD1222 vaccination. The CDR3 loop is CASSQVGAWRGGYTF. The CDR3 nucleotides are TGTGCCAGCAGCCAAGTCGGGGCCTGGAGGGGTGGCTACACCTTC.